This paragraph covers one T cell receptor (beta chain) sequence. Its antigen specificity is not known. One base away there is no much larger clone; base qualities are not given. These data are taken from a study of T cell responses to AZD1222 COVID-19 vaccine (dated by TCRdb to about 2021). Background on the whole study: TCR sequencing was performed for fewer than 250 trial participants, of whom around 200 were given two doses of AZD1222 and some 26 were given two doses of MenACWY control vaccine. Enrollment into the trials was organized by age into subgroups of 18-55, 56-69 and 70-plus years, and those subgroups contained approximately 160, 26 and 62 TCR-sequenced participants, respectively.

Overall study outcomes, separate from this receptor: A significant rise in spike-specific TCR breadth and depth was observed after two AZD1222 doses relative to day 0 and relative to MenACWY recipients. Because no samples from the day 14 peak response were available, repertoires could be characterized only after the peak T cell response. In the small 56-69-year group, the increase in depth fell short of significance, most likely because of low power. Conclusions about previously exposed vaccinees were limited because only six or seven AZD1222 recipients were SARS-CoV-2 seropositive at baseline. Epitopes outside the regions mutated in the B.1.351 and B.1.1.7 variants were reportedly recognized by nearly half of the unique spike-specific TCRs. Vaccine-associated CD4 TCRs spanned the whole spike protein, with dominant responses in regions 160-218 and 743-854. Participants were mostly white British, with more females than males. The authors suggested clonal diversity may have been underestimated.

Explained via the paper, the time point label denotes: about 28 days (+/-7) after the second vaccine dose. The treatment or condition label corresponds to: meningococcal conjugate vaccine given as trial control. The vaccinee samples were drawn from two UK trials, COV001 and COV002, one of which was a single-blind randomized controlled phase 2/3 trial testing AZD1222 (ChAdOx1 nCoV-19) in healthy adults. For TCRbeta chain sequencing, PBMC samples from trial participants were taken at day 0 and at day 28 after the second dose. The CDR3 numbers 13 residues from cysteine through phenylalanine. Only the CDR3 part of the read is kept: 39 bases, read in frame from the first base. Trimming removed 8 bases from V and 4 bases from J, leaving 9 bases between the germline ends. CDR1 MNHEY and CDR2 SVGAGI were looked up in the germline V gene. The CDR3 regions of human TCRbeta chains were subjected to immunosequencing. The authors processed their data as follows. Repertoire TCRs were checked for matches against a reference library of SARS-CoV-2-specific TCRs that had been generated using the MIRA antigen-specificity platform. Breadth was defined as the fraction of unique TCRs that were SARS-CoV-2-associated, and depth was defined as the fraction of total T cells that were SARS-CoV-2-associated. Each spike-specific TCR was assigned to its reactive spike region and to a CD4 or CD8 class using the MIRA data. Log10-transformed breadth and depth values were compared by one-way ANOVA with Sidak's multiple comparisons tests. The immuneACCESS repertoire file appears here via TCRdb, limited to in-frame rearrangements. These files lack a portion of the clones; in checked studies, under half of the deficit traces to unresolved V genes, and the cause of the others is not known. The V and J calls and clone size were taken over from that table, and D and trimming were inferred from the DNA. The table for this sample lists over 150,000 clones; 90% to 95% of them were counted only once. Under 1.1% of the sample rests with the top ten.

The source material was peripheral blood, sampled 28 days after the second dose of the MenACWY control vaccine. This TCR was recovered from an adult who received the MenACWY meningococcal vaccine as a control. The chain employs TRBV6-5 and TRBJ1-6, with the D gene not clear enough to name. The CDR3 loop reads CASSRQYNSPLHF. The sequence in DNA is TGTGCCAGCTCAAGGCAGTATAATTCACCCCTCCACTTT.